The 13 T cell receptor beta chains presented below share a single source sample, sequenced in a study of T cells in Graves' hyperthyroidism and ophthalmopathy. Researchers amplified the TCR beta CDR3 regions from RNA transcripts. The TCR CDR3 was amplified in a first-round RT-PCR using the HTBI primer set. Via MiXCR, TCRdb re-called the multiplex PCR reads, giving one row per CDR3 protein. The table includes hundreds of thousands of distinct CDR3 sequences, 20% detected once. Material for sequencing was blood. These receptors were obtained from a man younger than 40 with Graves' ophthalmopathy.

In this sample, this clonotype turned up a few times. The chain uses TRBV30 and TRBJ2-3; possibly TRBD1 for D (5 bases). The CDR3 sequence is 17 residues long. Trimming stripped 3 bases from V and 0 bases from J, with 19 bases between. Germline loops: CDR1 GTSNPN, CDR2 SVGIG (reference sequence). The CDR3 DNA reads TGTGCCTGGAGGCCGGAAATCAGGGTGACTAGCACAGATACGCAGTATTTT. It specifies CAWRPEIRVTSTDTQYF. The variable domain in full, completed from reference TRBV30 and TRBJ2-3, reads SQTIHQWPATLVQPVGSPLSLECTVEGTSNPNLYWYRQAAGRGLQLLFYSVGIGQISSEVPQNLSASRPQDRQFILSSKKLLLSDSGFYLCAWRPEIRVTSTDTQYFGPGTRLTVL.

This clonotype came up once. This chain joins TRBV9 and TRBJ1-1, with D possibly TRBD1 on 6 matching bases. The germline V gene encodes CDR1 SGDLS and CDR2 YYNGEE. Trimming took off 1 base at V and 1 base at J, with 17 bases between the two ends. CDR3 size: 17 residues. CDR3 DNA: TGTGCCAGCAGCGTAAGGGCCTCGACAGGTGAGAACACTGAAGCTTTCTTT. This sequence encodes CASSVRASTGENTEAFF.

Only a few counts were recorded for this clonotype. The V gene is TRBV28, the J gene TRBJ2-1; 9 nucleotides align to TRBD2. V trimming: 7 bases; J trimming: 10 bases; junction bases outside the gene matches: 17. The CDR3 consists of 16 residues. Germline assignment: CDR1 MDHEN and CDR2 SYDVKM. In DNA form, the CDR3 reads TGTGCCAGCACCCGAGGGGGGGTAGCGGGAGTCCCCGAGCAGTTCTTC. Translating it yields CASTRGGVAGVPEQFF.

This clonotype was seen only a few times. The chain uses TRBV30 and TRBJ2-6, with D possibly TRBD1 on 6 matching bases. Germline V CDR1 and CDR2: GTSNPN, SVGIG (reference sequence). The ends were cut back, 1 base at V and 1 base at J, with 8 bases in the middle. There are 15 residues in the CDR3. CDR3 nucleotides: TGTGCCTGGAGTGATACAGGGTCTGGGGCCAACGTCCTGACTTTC. As protein: CAWSDTGSGANVLTF.

This clonotype was found many times. The junction departs from germline at one end; a sequencing error may be responsible. V and J are TRBV4-1 and TRBJ1-1; D remains unclear. The CDR3 length is 14 residues. Per germline, CDR1 MGHRA and CDR2 YSYEKL. This CDR3 reads CASSQDNRNTEAFF. In DNA form, the CDR3 reads TGTGCCAGCAGCCAAGATAACCGGAACACTGAAGCTTTCTTT.

This clonotype has more than one count but fewer than ten. The V and J genes are TRBV18 and TRBJ1-2; D uncertain. Germline CDR1 is KGHSH and CDR2 is LQKENI. CDR3 length: 13 amino acids. Trimming left V 0 bases short and J 3 bases short, with 5 bases between. CDR3 DNA: TGTGCCAGCTCACCACCAGCGGACTATGGCTACACCTTC. This translates into CASSPPADYGYTF.

This clonotype has a handful of counts. The CDR3 nucleotides read TGCAGTGCTAACACCCCTGGGGGTAGCACAGATACGCAGTATTTT. Amino acid sequence: CSANTPGGSTDTQYF. The V call is TRBV20-1, the J call TRBJ2-3, with D perhaps given as TRBD1 or TRBD2 (5 bases each). This CDR3 is 15 amino acids long. Trimming removed 4 bases at V and 0 bases at J, with 14 bases between. Germline V lookup: CDR1 DFQATT, CDR2 SNEGSKA (reference sequence).

There are many counts of this clonotype. The rearrangement joins TRBV28 to TRBJ1-5, with TRBD1 matching over 9 bases. CDR1 and CDR2 (germline): MDHEN, SYDVKM. Trimming at V came to 7 bases and at J to 6 bases, leaving 7 bases not matched to a gene. The CDR3 extends over 14 amino acids. CDR3 loop: CASTLGQGGQPQHF. CDR3 nucleotide sequence: TGTGCCAGCACCCTGGGACAGGGCGGTCAGCCCCAGCATTTT.

This clonotype was counted a few times. The chain couples TRBV10-1 to TRBJ2-1; 9 nucleotides align to TRBD2. The CDR3 runs to 15 residues. V trimming: 5 bases; J trimming: 5 bases; junction bases outside the gene matches: 7. Germline V CDR1 and CDR2: WNHNN, SYGVQD (reference sequence). CDR3: CASSPTSGFHNEQFF. CDR3 sequence (DNA): TGCGCCAGCAGTCCCACTAGCGGGTTCCACAATGAGCAGTTCTTC.

In its sample, this clonotype was seen a few times. This rearrangement joins TRBV6-1 to TRBJ1-5; D gene unclear. Trimming shortened V by 4 bases and J by 1 base, and 11 bases separated the two germline ends. Germline CDR1 and CDR2: MNHNS and SASEGT. CDR3 length equals 15 residues. The CDR3 loop is CASSARPQSNQPQHF. The CDR3 DNA is TGTGCCAGCAGTGCTCGGCCCCAGAGCAATCAGCCCCAGCATTTT.

This clonotype was picked up a small number of times. The chain employs TRBV7-8 and TRBJ2-5, with TRBD1 matching over 10 bases. V gave up 6 bases and J gave up 5 bases; unmatched junction bases: 12. CDR1 and CDR2 (germline): SGHVS, FQNEAQ. There are 16 residues in the CDR3. CDR3 residues: CASRAGRTGGTETQYF. The DNA of the CDR3 is TGTGCCAGCAGAGCAGGGCGGACAGGGGGAACGGAGACCCAGTACTTC.

The CDR3 bases are TGTGCCAGCAGCTCTCTAGCGGGAGGACTCGCCGCGACGCAGTATTTT. Its protein product is CASSSLAGGLAATQYF. J is TRBJ2-3 and V is TRBV7-2; 11 bases are a match to TRBD2. With V trimmed by 4 bases and J by 9 bases, 12 bases remained unmatched. CDR1 and CDR2 (germline): SGHTA, FQGNSA. This CDR3 contains 16 residues.

This clonotype was seen ten or more times. The J gene is TRBJ2-1, the V gene TRBV6-1, with 8 bases identical to TRBD2. This CDR3 has 14 residues. Germline V gene data show CDR1 as MNHNS and CDR2 as SASEGT. Trimming cost V 9 bases and J 4 bases; bases outside gene matches: 8. The CDR3 DNA follows: TGTGCCAGTTCATTAGCGGGAAATTACAATGAGCAGTTCTTC. Translated, it gives CASSLAGNYNEQFF.